The 15 T cell receptor beta chains reported below all come from one sample, sequenced in a study of blood T cell repertoires in COVID-19. The assay was immunoSEQ multiplex PCR, and TCRdb's table has in-frame clones only and misses some. Among under 250,000 clones listed, roughly 83% were seen once. The sample taken for sequencing was peripheral blood. The receptors originated from a woman aged 70-85 years with active or convalescent COVID-19.

The chain carries TRBV12-3 or TRBV12-4 and TRBJ2-7; D call uncertain. V gave up 2 bases and J gave up 1 base, with 6 bases separating them. The CDR3 has 13 amino acids. CDR3 coding DNA: TGTGCCAGCAGTTTAATGCAGTCCTACGAGCAGTACTTC. Protein sequence: CASSLMQSYEQYF.

This clone was recorded only once. The gene calls are TRBV7-9 and TRBJ2-1, with D tentatively TRBD2 (6 bases). The CDR3 is 14 amino acids. Germline lookup yields CDR1 SEHNR and CDR2 FQNEAQ (reference sequence). Trimming took off 3 bases at V and 7 bases at J, with 13 bases between the two ends. The CDR3 region is CASSLTEEGNEQFF. CDR3 nucleotide sequence: TGTGCCAGCAGCTTGACCGAGGAGGGGAATGAGCAGTTCTTC.

As concerns this clone: One end of the junction varies from germline; a read error may be responsible. V gene TRBV7-9 combines with J gene TRBJ2-3; a weak D match, TRBD2 (5 bases). Looked up from germline, CDR1 is SEHNR and CDR2 is FQNEAQ (reference sequence). The CDR3 spans 15 residues. CDR3: CAYERPGKSRDTQYF. In nucleotides, the CDR3 is TGTGCCTACGAGCGGCCGGGGAAAAGCAGAGATACGCAGTATTTT.

V gene TRBV5-1 combines with J gene TRBJ2-7; 11 bases match TRBD2. V was clipped by 5 bases and J by 6 bases; unmatched bases: 10. CDR3 length: 15 residues. CDR1 is SGHRS, CDR2 YFSETQ, per germline. CDR3 sequence reads: CASSDSGRASSEQYF. The DNA of the CDR3 is TGCGCCAGCAGTGATAGCGGGAGGGCCTCTAGCGAGCAGTACTTC.

V gene TRBV6-5 combines with J gene TRBJ2-2, with 7 bases lining up with TRBD2. The junction had 8 bases not matched to a gene; V was cut back by 11 bases and J by 5 bases. Per the germline V gene, CDR1 is MNHEY and CDR2 is SVGAGI. CDR3 length: 13 residues. The CDR3 DNA reads TGTGCCCGGGGGGAGAGCTTAACCGGGGAGCTGTTTTTT. Encoded protein: CARGESLTGELFF.

The V call is TRBV5-1, the J call TRBJ1-4; D possibly corresponds to TRBD1 (5 bases). The CDR3 runs to 13 residues. CDR1 is SGHRS and CDR2 is YFSETQ in the germline V gene. V was shortened by 5 bases and J by 8 bases, with 13 bases between the two germline ends. The CDR3 DNA reads TGCGCCAGCAGTCTCAGGCGGGGCGAAAAACTGTTTTTT. Residues: CASSLRRGEKLFF. The whole variable domain, filled in from reference TRBV5-1 and TRBJ1-4, reads KAGVTQTPRYLIKTRGQQVTLSCSPISGHRSVSWYQQTPGQGLQFLFEYFSETQRNKGNFPGRFSGRQFSNSRSEMNVSTLELGDSALYLCASSLRRGEKLFFGSGTQLSVL.

The CDR3 protein is CASSRRGGDTQYF. The CDR3 DNA is TGTGCCAGTAGTCGTCGGGGGGGAGATACGCAGTATTTT. The chain uses TRBV19 and TRBJ2-3; 8 bases are shared with TRBD2. This CDR3 has 13 residues. Germline-derived CDR1 and CDR2 are LNHDA and SQIVND (reference sequence). The junction had 3 bases not matched to a gene; V was cut back by 5 bases and J by 5 bases.

The chain recombines TRBV28 with TRBJ2-7, with D possibly being TRBD2 (7 bases). Trimming cost V 7 bases and J 3 bases, with 19 bases left between them. The CDR3 contains 15 residues. From germline, CDR1 is MDHEN and CDR2 SYDVKM. The CDR3, as DNA: TGTGCCAGCAAGGGGGTTTCTAGCGGAAACTACGAGCAGTACTTC. Its protein is CASKGVSSGNYEQYF.

V and J are TRBV19 and TRBJ1-1; maybe TRBD1 (5 bases). Trimming removed 7 bases at V and 0 bases at J, with 12 bases between. From germline, CDR1 is LNHDA and CDR2 SQIVND (reference sequence). The CDR3 has 14 amino acids. The CDR3 bases are TGTGCCAGTACCAGGGCACTGATGAACACTGAAGCTTTCTTT. Its protein product is CASTRALMNTEAFF.

The chain is built from TRBV5-1 and TRBJ2-3; TRBD2 matches 9 bases. The CDR3 spans 16 residues. Germline V gives CDR1 SGHRS, CDR2 YFSETQ. V lost 5 bases to trimming and J lost 0 bases; unmatched junction nucleotides: 7. The CDR3, as DNA: TGCGCCAGCAGGGTAGCGGGGGCCTCTAGCACAGATACGCAGTATTTT. It specifies CASRVAGASSTDTQYF.

This chain connects TRBV7-9 to TRBJ2-3; 8 nucleotides line up with TRBD1. The CDR3 contains 14 residues. CDR1 and CDR2 (germline): SEHNR, FQNEAQ (reference sequence). J was trimmed by 6 bases and V by 5 bases; bases with no gene match: 7. The DNA for the CDR3 is TGTGCCAGCAGCCCATGGACAGGGCGGGATACGCAGTATTTT. Translation: CASSPWTGRDTQYF. Variable domain in full (rest from reference TRBV7-9 and TRBJ2-3): DTGVSQNPRHKITKRGQNVTFRCDPISEHNRLYWYRQTLGQGPEFLTYFQNEAQLEKSRLLSDRFSAERPKGSFSTLEIQRTEQGDSAMYLCASSPWTGRDTQYFGPGTRLTVL.

J is TRBJ2-2 and V is TRBV10-3, with 8 positions matching TRBD1. The ends lost 0 bases at V and 2 bases at J; junction bases unmatched: 5. The CDR3 has 17 amino acids. Germline V gives CDR1 ENHRY, CDR2 SYGVKD. This CDR3 is CAISESSGTGNTGELFF. The CDR3 DNA reads TGTGCCATCAGTGAGTCGTCTGGGACAGGCAACACCGGGGAGCTGTTTTTT.

The CDR3 DNA follows: TGTGCCACCAGTCCTCGGGACAGGGCGGACACCGGGGAGCTGTTTTTT. This sequence encodes CATSPRDRADTGELFF. The chain recombines TRBV24-1 with TRBJ2-2; TRBD1 aligns across 9 bases. V trimming: 6 bases; J trimming: 3 bases; junction bases outside the gene matches: 7. Germline CDR1 is KGHDR and CDR2 is SFDVKD. The CDR3 extends over 16 amino acids.

This chain connects TRBV18 to TRBJ1-1, with D possibly matching TRBD1 (6 bases). The V gene lost 1 base and the J gene lost 0 bases, with 6 bases spanning the gap. Per germline, CDR1 KGHSH and CDR2 LQKENI. The length of the CDR3 is 14 residues. The CDR3 bases are TGTGCCAGCTCACCACAGGGGGTGAACACTGAAGCTTTCTTT. As protein: CASSPQGVNTEAFF.

The chain carries TRBV6-4 and TRBJ2-7; 9 bases map to TRBD1. The CDR3 totals 14 residues. V shed 5 bases, J shed 4 bases, and the junction held 6 bases outside the gene matches. CDR1 is MRHNA and CDR2 is SNTAGT in the germline V gene. This chain's CDR3 is CASSLRDRVYEQYF. The CDR3, as DNA: TGTGCCAGCAGTCTCCGGGACAGGGTTTACGAGCAGTACTTC.